The source of this TCR beta chain is a study of cytomegalovirus exposure and HLA in healthy donors. Notes on the study in general: An Asian-associated ancestry cluster reportedly showed fewer N-insertions than the roughly 670-donor mean in a later analysis. With later analysis, a missense DCLRE1C variant became linked to TCR beta V- and J-gene trimming. A list of around 160 TCR beta chains associated with cytomegalovirus was given. Common viral pathogens seemed, in a later analysis, to connect with several of the most significant clusters.

Germline CDR1 is SGHAT and CDR2 is FQNNGV. V gave up 5 bases and J gave up 9 bases, with 12 bases separating them. The CDR3 loop spans 12 amino acids. The study ran its PCR with 60 Vbeta and 13 Jbeta primers. Data came from immunoSEQ multiplex PCR; TCRdb stores just in-frame clones and leaves some out. The data show 100,000 to 150,000 clones, about 84% seen once. Details on this clone: Its antigen is unidentified.

The clonotype was recovered from a man aged 35 to 55 in good health and CMV-seronegative. The J gene is TRBJ2-3, the V gene TRBV11-2, with D maybe TRBD1 (5 bases). Sequencing was carried out using PBMCs. CDR3: CASSPRGDTQYF. CDR3 bases: TGTGCCAGCAGCCCAAGGGGCGACACGCAGTATTTT.